The rows below give T cell receptor beta chains drawn from one sample of a study of OX40 agonist ivuxolimab in advanced cancers. Assay used: immunoSEQ multiplex PCR; TCRdb lists only in-frame clones, some missing. In the table there are 82,000 or so clones, roughly 92% of which are singletons. The specimen comprised CD4+ or CD8+ T cells sorted from blood, sampled in a trial of the OX40 agonist ivuxolimab. The receptors derive from an adult with an advanced solid tumor such as melanoma, head and neck, liver or kidney cancer. Both conserved end residues are part of each CDR3. A D gene is named only where the DNA matches it firmly. Not every row has a clone size; where given, it reads once, few, many or a size class.

v_call	d_call	clone_size	j_call	cdr3_nt	cdr3_aa
TRBV27	.	.	TRBJ2-7	TGTGCCAGCAGTTTCTTGGAAACCGGGACTGCAATTAGGGAGCAGTACTTC	CASSFLETGTAIREQYF
TRBV5-5	.	.	TRBJ2-5	TGTGCCAGCAGCTCAAACCCCCGGATGCAAGAGACCCAGTACTTC	CASSSNPRMQETQYF
TRBV19	.	.	TRBJ2-2	TGTGCCAGTAGTATGAACAGGTGGCCCCCCGGGGAGCTGTTTTTT	CASSMNRWPPGELFF
TRBV7-2	TRBD2	.	TRBJ2-3	TGTGCCAGCAGCTTAGTAAAGCGGGGTGATACGCAGTATTTT	CASSLVKRGDTQYF
TRBV7-9	TRBD1	.	TRBJ1-5	TGTGCCAGCAGCGACCTGAGGGGGCCCGGGCAGCCCCAGCATTTT	CASSDLRGPGQPQHF
TRBV7-9	TRBD1	.	TRBJ2-1	TGTGCCAGCAGCTCGCGACAGGGGAATAATGAGCAGTTCTTC	CASSSRQGNNEQFF
TRBV10-3	.	.	TRBJ2-7	TGTGCCATCAGTGAACTGGGGACACGGGACGAGCAGTACTTC	CAISELGTRDEQYF
TRBV6-1	.	.	TRBJ2-5	TGTGCCAGCAGTGAAGTCTGGCGGGGCCAAGAGACCCAGTACTTC	CASSEVWRGQETQYF
TRBV9	TRBD1	.	TRBJ2-1	TGTGCCAGCAGCGTAGAGGGGACAGGGTACAATGAGCAGTTCTTC	CASSVEGTGYNEQFF
TRBV18	.	.	TRBJ1-4	TGTGCCAGCTCACACTACAGGGATGAAAAACTGTTTTTT	CASSHYRDEKLFF
TRBV5-1	TRBD2	.	TRBJ2-1	TGCGCCAGCAGCTTGGGGCTAGCGGGAGCCTTTGAGCAGTTCTTC	CASSLGLAGAFEQFF
TRBV5-6	TRBD1	.	TRBJ2-1	TGTGCCAGCAGCATCAGGGGGAGTGGCTACAATGAGCAGTTCTTC	CASSIRGSGYNEQFF
TRBV19	TRBD1	.	TRBJ2-3	TGTGCCAGTAGTAACCAGGGGGCTGGGAGCACAGATACGCAGTATTTT	CASSNQGAGSTDTQYF
TRBV7-2	.	.	TRBJ1-5	TGTGCCAGCAGCAATAGAGGCAGGTCCCTTAGCAATCAGCCCCAGCATTTT	CASSNRGRSLSNQPQHF
TRBV6-5	TRBD1	.	TRBJ2-5	TGTGCCAGCAGTTCCCCGAGACAGGGGGGGGAGACCCAGTACTTC	CASSSPRQGGETQYF
TRBV7-9	.	.	TRBJ2-7	TGTGCCAGCGACGACAGGTCTGACGAGCAGTACTTC	CASDDRSDEQYF
TRBV5-1	TRBD2	once	TRBJ2-1	TGCGCCAGCAAAGGACTAGCGTCACACAATGAGCAGTTCTTC	CASKGLASHNEQFF
TRBV29-1	.	.	TRBJ1-1	TGCAGCGTGGGGGGAGGGGGGGACACTGAAGCTTTCTTT	CSVGGGGDTEAFF
TRBV7-8	.	.	TRBJ2-3	TGTGCCAGCAGCGTGGGGACCTGGGATACGCAGTATTTT	CASSVGTWDTQYF
TRBV6-6	TRBD1	.	TRBJ1-1	TGTGCCAGCAGTTATCCACAGGGGGTGGACACTGAAGCTTTCTTT	CASSYPQGVDTEAFF
TRBV6-5	.	.	TRBJ2-7	TGTGCCAGCAGTTACTCGAGGAGGGCCTACGAGCAGTACTTC	CASSYSRRAYEQYF
TRBV5-1	TRBD2	.	TRBJ2-1	TGCGCCAGCAGCTATAGCGGGGGGGCCTCCTACAATGAGCAGTTCTTC	CASSYSGGASYNEQFF
TRBV7-9	TRBD2	.	TRBJ2-5	TGTGCCAGCAGGCCCGGGACTAGCGGGAGGGTGGGAGAGACCCAGTACTTC	CASRPGTSGRVGETQYF
TRBV6-6	.	.	TRBJ2-7	TGTGCCAGCAGTTACCTTCCCTACGAGCAGTACTTC	CASSYLPYEQYF
TRBV6-6	.	once	TRBJ1-1	TGTGCCAGCAGGGAGGGGACGCGAACTGAAGCTTTCTTT	CASREGTRTEAFF
TRBV6-6	.	.	TRBJ2-3	TGTGCCAGCAGTTACTCCAGGGACACAGATACGCAGTATTTT	CASSYSRDTDTQYF
TRBV4-2	.	.	TRBJ2-3	TGTGCCAGCAGCCGGAGCCGAGGGCAAGATACGCAGTATTTT	CASSRSRGQDTQYF
TRBV5-4	TRBD1	.	TRBJ2-7	TGTGCCAGCAGCTTAAGCAAGGGGGCCTCCCACGAGCAGTACTTC	CASSLSKGASHEQYF
TRBV2	.	.	TRBJ2-7	TGTGCCAGCGGGGGTACTAGTGGCTACGAGCAGTACTTC	CASGGTSGYEQYF
TRBV6-5	.	.	TRBJ1-4	TGTGCCAGCAGTTACGACAACCAAAATGAAAAACTGTTTTTT	CASSYDNQNEKLFF
TRBV5-1	TRBD1	.	TRBJ1-1	TGCGCCAGCACTCCCGGGACAGCGAACACTGAAGCTTTCTTT	CASTPGTANTEAFF
TRBV18	.	.	TRBJ1-1	TGTGCCAGCTCAACTATTTTGTCTAGCGACACTGAAGCTTTCTTT	CASSTILSSDTEAFF
TRBV5-6	TRBD2	once	TRBJ2-5	TGTGCCAGCAGCCGGCTGGGACTAGCGGGAGGATATGGAGAGACCCAGTACTTC	CASSRLGLAGGYGETQYF
TRBV6-1	TRBD1	.	TRBJ1-6	TGTGCCAGCAGGACCGGACAGGGTGGAAATTCACCCCTCCACTTT	CASRTGQGGNSPLHF
TRBV7-9	.	.	TRBJ1-5	TGTGCCAGCAGCTTAGGGAGGGAGAGGACAGAGAATCAGCCCCAGCATTTT	CASSLGRERTENQPQHF
TRBV9	.	once	TRBJ2-4	TGTGCCAGCAGCGTAGGGGCTAGCGATAAAAACATTCAGTACTTC	CASSVGASDKNIQYF
TRBV6-5	.	.	TRBJ2-6	TGTGCCAGCAGTTACGCCTCTGGGGCCGACGTCCTGACTTTC	CASSYASGADVLTF
TRBV5-1	TRBD1	.	TRBJ1-1	TGCGCCAGCAGCCCCGGGACAGGGCACACTGAAGCTTTCTTT	CASSPGTGHTEAFF
TRBV5-4	.	.	TRBJ2-7	TGTGCCAGCAGCTTGCAGGGGTCGCCGAACGAGCAGTACTTC	CASSLQGSPNEQYF
TRBV6-5	TRBD1	.	TRBJ2-7	TGTGCCAGCAGTTACTCGAACAGGGGTCACTACGAGCAGTACTTC	CASSYSNRGHYEQYF
TRBV6-5	.	few	TRBJ1-5	TGTGCCAGCAGTTACTCGAGGGCTGGCAATCAGCCCCAGCATTTT	CASSYSRAGNQPQHF
TRBV19	TRBD1	.	TRBJ1-1	TGTGCCAGCGGAGTGACAGGGATGAACACTGAAGCTTTCTTT	CASGVTGMNTEAFF
TRBV9	TRBD1	once	TRBJ2-5	TGTGCCAGCAGCCCACGGGACAGAAAAGAGACCCAGTACTTC	CASSPRDRKETQYF
TRBV7-3	.	.	TRBJ1-1	TGTGCCAGCAGCTTAAAACGGAACACTGAAGCTTTCTTT	CASSLKRNTEAFF
TRBV7-2	.	.	TRBJ2-5	TGTGCCAGCAGCTCTTATTCAGCGATGGGGGAGACCCAGTACTTC	CASSSYSAMGETQYF
TRBV5-1	.	.	TRBJ2-7	TGCGCCAGCAGCGCCTCCGGGACTCGGGCGACCTACGAGCAGTACTTC	CASSASGTRATYEQYF
TRBV6-5	TRBD1	.	TRBJ1-5	TGTGCCAGCAGTCGACAGGGGGCTCAGCCCCAGCATTTT	CASSRQGAQPQHF
TRBV7-9	.	.	TRBJ1-4	TGTGCCAGCAGTAACAGGGCTACTAATGAAAAACTGTTTTTT	CASSNRATNEKLFF
TRBV19	.	.	TRBJ2-1	TGTGCCAGTAGTCCCTCACTCGATGAGCAGTTCTTC	CASSPSLDEQFF
TRBV5-1	TRBD1	.	TRBJ2-2	TGCGCCAGCAGCTTGTTTGCAGGGACAGGCACCGGGGAGCTGTTTTTT	CASSLFAGTGTGELFF
TRBV9	.	.	TRBJ1-2	TGTGCCAGCAGTCCGGACAGCAACTATGGCTACACCTTC	CASSPDSNYGYTF
TRBV11-3	.	.	TRBJ1-1	TGTGCCAGCAGCCCCTGGATTATTGGACGGATGAACACTGAAGCTTTCTTT	CASSPWIIGRMNTEAFF
TRBV11-3	.	.	TRBJ1-1	TGTGCCAGCAGCTTAGGCCAACAGCACACTGAAGCTTTCTTT	CASSLGQQHTEAFF
TRBV6-1	.	.	TRBJ1-2	TGTGCCAGCAGTTCCGGCGGCCTCTATGGCTACACCTTC	CASSSGGLYGYTF
TRBV29-1	.	few	TRBJ1-2	TGCAGCGGGACAACATCTAACTATGGCTACACCTTC	CSGTTSNYGYTF
TRBV18	.	.	TRBJ2-2	TGTGCCAGCTCACCACCAAGACAGTCCGACACCGGGGAGCTGTTTTTT	CASSPPRQSDTGELFF
TRBV30	TRBD1	once	TRBJ2-6	TGTGCCTGGAGTGTACGACAGGGGCTAAGCTCTGGGGCCAACGTCCTGACTTTC	CAWSVRQGLSSGANVLTF
TRBV21-1	.	.	TRBJ2-6	TGTGCCAGCAGCAAAGCGCTCCAGGGGACAGACCCTAGCTCTGGGGCCAACGTCCTGACTTTC	CASSKALQGTDPSSGANVLTF
TRBV18	.	.	TRBJ1-6	TGTGCCAGCTCACCATCCGAGGGGTGGTTTTCACCCCTCCACTTT	CASSPSEGWFSPLHF
TRBV5-4	TRBD2	.	TRBJ2-1	TGTGCCAGCAGCTTGTATGGGACTAGCATCAATGAGCAGTTCTTC	CASSLYGTSINEQFF